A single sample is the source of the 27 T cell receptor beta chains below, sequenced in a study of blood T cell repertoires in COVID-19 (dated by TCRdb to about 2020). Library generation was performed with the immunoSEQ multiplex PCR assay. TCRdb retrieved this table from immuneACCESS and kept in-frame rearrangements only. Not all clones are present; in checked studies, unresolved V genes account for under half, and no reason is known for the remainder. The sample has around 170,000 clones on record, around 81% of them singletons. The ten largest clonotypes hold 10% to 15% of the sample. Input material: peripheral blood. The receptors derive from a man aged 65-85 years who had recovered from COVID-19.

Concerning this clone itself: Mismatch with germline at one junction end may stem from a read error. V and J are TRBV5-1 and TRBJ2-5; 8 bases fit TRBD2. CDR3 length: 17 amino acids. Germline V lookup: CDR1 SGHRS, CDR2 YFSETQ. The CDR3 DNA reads TGCGTCAGCAGCTTGGGAATGGCGGGAGGCCCCTTCGGGACCCAGTACTTC. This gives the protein CVSSLGMAGGPFGTQYF.

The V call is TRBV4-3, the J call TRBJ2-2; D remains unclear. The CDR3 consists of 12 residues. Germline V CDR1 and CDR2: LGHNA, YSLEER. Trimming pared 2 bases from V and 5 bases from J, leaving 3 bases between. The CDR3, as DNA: TGCGCCAGCAGCCAACAGACCGGGGAGCTGTTTTTT. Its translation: CASSQQTGELFF.

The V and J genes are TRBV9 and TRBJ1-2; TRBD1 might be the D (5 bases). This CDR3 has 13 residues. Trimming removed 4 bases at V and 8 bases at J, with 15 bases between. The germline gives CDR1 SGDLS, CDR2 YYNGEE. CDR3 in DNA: TGTGCCAGCAGCCAAATGGGGGGTGGAGGCTACACCTTC. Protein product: CASSQMGGGGYTF. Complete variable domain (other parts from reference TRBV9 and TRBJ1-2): DSGVTQTPKHLITATGQRVTLRCSPRSGDLSVYWYQQSLDQGLQFLIQYYNGEERAKGNILERFSAQQFPDLHSELNLSSLELGDSALYFCASSQMGGGGYTFGSGTRLTVV.

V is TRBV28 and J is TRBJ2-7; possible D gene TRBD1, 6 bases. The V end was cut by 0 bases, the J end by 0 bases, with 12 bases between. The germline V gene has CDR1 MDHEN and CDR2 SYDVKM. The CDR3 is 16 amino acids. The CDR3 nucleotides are TGTGCCAGCAGTTTATGGGGCAGGGGTACCTCCTACGAGCAGTACTTC. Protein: CASSLWGRGTSYEQYF.

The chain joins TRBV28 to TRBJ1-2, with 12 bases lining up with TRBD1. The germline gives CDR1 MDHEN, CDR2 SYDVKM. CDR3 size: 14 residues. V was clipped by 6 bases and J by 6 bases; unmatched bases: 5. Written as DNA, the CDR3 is TGTGCCAGCAGCCCCGGGACAGGGGGCAATGGCTACACCTTC. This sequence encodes CASSPGTGGNGYTF.

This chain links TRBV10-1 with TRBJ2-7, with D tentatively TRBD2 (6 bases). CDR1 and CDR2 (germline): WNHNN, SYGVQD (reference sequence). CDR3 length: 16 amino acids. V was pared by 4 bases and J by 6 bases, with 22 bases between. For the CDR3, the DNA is TGCGCCAGCAGTGGAAAAGGTCAGGGCATGGGGGGCGAGCAGTACTTC. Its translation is CASSGKGQGMGGEQYF.

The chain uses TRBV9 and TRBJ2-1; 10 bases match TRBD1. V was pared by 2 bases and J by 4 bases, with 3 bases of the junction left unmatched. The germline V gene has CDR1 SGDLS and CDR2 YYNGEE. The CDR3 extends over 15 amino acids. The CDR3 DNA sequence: TGTGCCAGCAGCGTCAGACAGGGGGCATACAATGAGCAGTTCTTC. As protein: CASSVRQGAYNEQFF.

The CDR3 DNA follows: TGTGCCAGCTCACCAGGACTAGCGGGAGGGCCCAGCACAGATACGCAGTATTTT. The encoded protein is CASSPGLAGGPSTDTQYF. V gene TRBV18 combines with J gene TRBJ2-3; 15 nucleotides line up with TRBD2. J lost 0 bases, V lost 2 bases, and 3 bases had no gene match. Germline lookup yields CDR1 KGHSH and CDR2 LQKENI. The CDR3 sequence is 18 residues long.

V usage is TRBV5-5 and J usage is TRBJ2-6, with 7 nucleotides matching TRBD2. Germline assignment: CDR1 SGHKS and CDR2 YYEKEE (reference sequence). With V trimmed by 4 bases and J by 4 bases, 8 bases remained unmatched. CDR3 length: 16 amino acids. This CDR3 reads CASSPLGGDGANVLTF. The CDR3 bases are TGTGCCAGCAGCCCCCTGGGAGGGGACGGGGCCAACGTCCTGACTTTC.

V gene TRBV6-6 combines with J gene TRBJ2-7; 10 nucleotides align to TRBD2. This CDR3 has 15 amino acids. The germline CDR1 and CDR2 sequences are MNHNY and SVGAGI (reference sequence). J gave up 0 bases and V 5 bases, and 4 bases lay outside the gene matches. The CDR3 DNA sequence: TGTGCCAGCAGTCCGAGCGGGAGGGCCTCCTACGAGCAGTACTTC. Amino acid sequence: CASSPSGRASYEQYF.

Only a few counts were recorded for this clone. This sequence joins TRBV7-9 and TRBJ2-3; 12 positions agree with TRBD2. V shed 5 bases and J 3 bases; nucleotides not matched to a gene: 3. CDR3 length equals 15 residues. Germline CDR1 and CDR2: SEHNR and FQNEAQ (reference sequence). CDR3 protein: CASSPGTSGTDTQYF. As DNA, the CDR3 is TGTGCCAGCAGCCCCGGGACTAGCGGGACAGATACGCAGTATTTT.

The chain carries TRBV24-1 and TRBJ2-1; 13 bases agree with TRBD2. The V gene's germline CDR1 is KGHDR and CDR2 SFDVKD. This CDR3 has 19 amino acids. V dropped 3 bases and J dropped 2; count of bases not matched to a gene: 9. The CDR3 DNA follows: TGTGCCACCAGTGATAGGCGGACTAGCGGGAGTGTCGCCTACAATGAGCAGTTCTTC. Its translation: CATSDRRTSGSVAYNEQFF.

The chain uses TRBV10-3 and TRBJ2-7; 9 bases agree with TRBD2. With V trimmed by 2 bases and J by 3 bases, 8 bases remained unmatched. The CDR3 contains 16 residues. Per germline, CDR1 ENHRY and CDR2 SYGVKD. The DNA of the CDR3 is TGTGCCATCAGTGAGACGCGACTAGCGGAGCTCTACGAGCAGTACTTC. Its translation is CAISETRLAELYEQYF.

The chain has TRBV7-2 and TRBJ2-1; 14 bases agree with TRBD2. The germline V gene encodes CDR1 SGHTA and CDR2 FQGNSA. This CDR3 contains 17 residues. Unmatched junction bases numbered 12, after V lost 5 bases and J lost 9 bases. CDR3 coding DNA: TGTGCCAGCAGCCATCCCACCGGGACTAGCGGGAGTCGTGAGCAGTTCTTC. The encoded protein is CASSHPTGTSGSREQFF.

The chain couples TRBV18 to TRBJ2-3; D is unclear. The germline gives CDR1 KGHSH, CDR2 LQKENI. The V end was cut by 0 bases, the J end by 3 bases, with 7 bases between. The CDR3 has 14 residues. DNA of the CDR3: TGTGCCAGCTCACCACCCCCCGGGACAGATACGCAGTATTTT. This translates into CASSPPPGTDTQYF.

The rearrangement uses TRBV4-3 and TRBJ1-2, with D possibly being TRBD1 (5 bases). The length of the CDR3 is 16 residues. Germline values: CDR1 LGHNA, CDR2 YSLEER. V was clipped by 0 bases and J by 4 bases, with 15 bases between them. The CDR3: CASSQETDTPRYGYTF. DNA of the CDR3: TGCGCCAGCAGCCAAGAAACGGACACGCCGCGCTATGGCTACACCTTC.

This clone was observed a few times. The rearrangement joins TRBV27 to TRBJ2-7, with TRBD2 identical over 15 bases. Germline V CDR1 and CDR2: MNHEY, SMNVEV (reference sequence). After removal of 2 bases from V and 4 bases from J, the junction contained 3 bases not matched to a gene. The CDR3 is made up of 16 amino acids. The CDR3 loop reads CASSLGGTSGRYEQYF. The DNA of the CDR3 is TGTGCCAGCAGTTTAGGGGGGACTAGCGGGAGGTACGAGCAGTACTTC.

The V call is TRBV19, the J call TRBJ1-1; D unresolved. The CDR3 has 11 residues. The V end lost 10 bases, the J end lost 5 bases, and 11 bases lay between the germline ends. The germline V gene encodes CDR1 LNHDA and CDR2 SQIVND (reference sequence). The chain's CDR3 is CATLRGTEAFF. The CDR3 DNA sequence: TGTGCCACCCTACGAGGGACTGAAGCTTTCTTT. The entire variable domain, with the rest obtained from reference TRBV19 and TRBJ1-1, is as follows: DGGITQSPKYLFRKEGQNVTLSCEQNLNHDAMYWYRQDPGQGLRLIYYSQIVNDFQKGDIAEGYSVSREKKESFPLTVTSAQKNPTAFYLCATLRGTEAFFGQGTRLTVV.

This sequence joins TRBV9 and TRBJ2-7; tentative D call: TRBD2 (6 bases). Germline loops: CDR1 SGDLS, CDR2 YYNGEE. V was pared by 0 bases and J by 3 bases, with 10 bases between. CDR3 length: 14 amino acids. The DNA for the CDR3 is TGTGCCAGCAGCGTAGATGGGGGGAGCTACGAGCAGTACTTC. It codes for CASSVDGGSYEQYF.

DNA for the CDR3: TGTGCCAGCAGTGTCCGACAGGGGTATAATGAAAAACTGTTTTTT. This sequence encodes CASSVRQGYNEKLFF. The chain links TRBV27 to TRBJ1-4; 8 bases are a match to TRBD1. Germline values: CDR1 MNHEY, CDR2 SMNVEV (reference sequence). This CDR3 has 15 amino acids. V lost 5 bases to trimming and J lost 4 bases; unmatched junction nucleotides: 6.

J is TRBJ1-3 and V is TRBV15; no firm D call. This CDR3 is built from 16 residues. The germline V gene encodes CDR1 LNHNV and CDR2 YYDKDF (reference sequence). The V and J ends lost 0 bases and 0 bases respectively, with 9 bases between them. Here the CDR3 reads CATSRDAAYSGNTIYF. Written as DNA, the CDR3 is TGTGCCACCAGCAGAGATGCGGCGTACTCTGGAAACACCATATATTTT. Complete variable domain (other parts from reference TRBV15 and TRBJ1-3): DAMVIQNPRYQVTQFGKPVTLSCSQTLNHNVMYWYQQKSSQAPKLLFHYYDKDFNNEADTPDNFQSRRPNTSFCFLDIRSPGLGDTAMYLCATSRDAAYSGNTIYFGEGSWLTVV.

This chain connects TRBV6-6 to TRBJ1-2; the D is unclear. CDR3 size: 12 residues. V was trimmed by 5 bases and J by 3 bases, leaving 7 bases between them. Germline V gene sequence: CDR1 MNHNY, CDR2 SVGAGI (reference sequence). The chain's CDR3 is CASSGPDYGYTF. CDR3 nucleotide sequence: TGTGCCAGCAGTGGGCCAGACTATGGCTACACCTTC.

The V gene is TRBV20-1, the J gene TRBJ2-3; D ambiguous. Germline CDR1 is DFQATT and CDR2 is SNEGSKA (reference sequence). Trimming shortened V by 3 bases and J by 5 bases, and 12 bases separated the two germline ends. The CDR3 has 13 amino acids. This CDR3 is CSASSSVIDTQYF. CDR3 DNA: TGCAGTGCTAGTTCCAGCGTCATAGATACGCAGTATTTT.

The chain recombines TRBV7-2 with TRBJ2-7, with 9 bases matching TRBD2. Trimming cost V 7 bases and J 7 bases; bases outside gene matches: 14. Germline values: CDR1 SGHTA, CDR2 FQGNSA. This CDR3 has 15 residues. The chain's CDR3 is CASTPFLAGGGEQYF. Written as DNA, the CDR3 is TGTGCCAGCACCCCCTTCCTCGCGGGAGGGGGGGAGCAGTACTTC. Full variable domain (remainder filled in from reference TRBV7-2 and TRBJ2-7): GAGVSQSPSNKVTEKGKDVELRCDPISGHTALYWYRQSLGQGLEFLIYFQGNSAPDKSGLPSDRFSAERTGGSVSTLTIQRTQQEDSAVYLCASTPFLAGGGEQYFGPGTRLTVT.

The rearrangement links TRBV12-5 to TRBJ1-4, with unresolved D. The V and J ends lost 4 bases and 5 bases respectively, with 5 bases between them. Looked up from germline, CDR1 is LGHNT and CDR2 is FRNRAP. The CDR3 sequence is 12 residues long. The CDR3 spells CASGSLNEKLFF. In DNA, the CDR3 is TGTGCTAGTGGTTCTCTCAATGAAAAACTGTTTTTT.

CDR3 sequence (DNA): TGTGCCAGCAGCCCTCAGGGAATCGAAGGCTACACCTTC. This translates into CASSPQGIEGYTF. The chain is built from TRBV13 and TRBJ1-2; maybe TRBD1 (5 bases). This CDR3 region has 13 residues. V lost 5 bases, J lost 8 bases, and 15 bases lay in between. Per the germline V gene, CDR1 is PRHDT and CDR2 is FYEKMQ (reference sequence).

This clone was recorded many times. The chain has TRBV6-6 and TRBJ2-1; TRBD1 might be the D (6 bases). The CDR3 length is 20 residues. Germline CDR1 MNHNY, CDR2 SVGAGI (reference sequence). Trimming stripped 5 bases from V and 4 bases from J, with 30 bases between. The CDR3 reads CASSQMTGTFPQGKYNEQFF. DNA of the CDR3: TGTGCCAGCAGTCAGATGACCGGGACGTTCCCCCAGGGGAAATACAATGAGCAGTTCTTC.